Below, 21 T cell receptor beta chains from the same sample are listed, as sequenced in a study of T cells after yellow fever vaccination. TCRdb processed the 5' RACE reads anew with MiXCR; each CDR3 protein has one entry. Seen here are a few hundred thousand distinct CDR3 sequences, about 8.3% observed once, and the top ten hold roughly 18%. Source: PBMCs, taken around 45 days after the first yellow fever vaccination. These receptors were taken from a man aged 18 to 35 who received the YFV17D yellow fever vaccine.

This clonotype was counted a few times. CDR3 residues: CASSQGPPGQGEGEQFF. The DNA of the CDR3 is TGTGCCAGCAGCCAAGGGCCGCCGGGACAGGGGGAAGGTGAGCAGTTCTTC. The gene calls are TRBV4-2 and TRBJ2-1, with 11 bases aligning to TRBD1. The CDR3 has 17 amino acids. Germline V gives CDR1 LGHNA, CDR2 YNFKEQ. The V gene end was trimmed by 1 base and the J gene end by 9 bases; junction bases not matched to a gene: 11.

CDR3 DNA sequence: TGTGCCAGCAGCTCCAGTAGCGGTTCCTACAATGAGCAGTTCTTC. It specifies CASSSSSGSYNEQFF. The chain carries TRBV9 and TRBJ2-1, with D possibly matching TRBD2 (6 bases). CDR1 and CDR2 (germline): SGDLS, YYNGEE. The CDR3 length is 15 residues. Trimming shortened V by 4 bases and J by 1 base, and 12 bases separated the two germline ends.

This clonotype has at least ten counts. The junction departs from germline at one end; a sequencing error may be responsible. V usage is TRBV6-5 and J usage is TRBJ2-5; weak D call: TRBD1 (5 bases). The CDR3 is 14 residues long. Germline assignment: CDR1 MNHEY and CDR2 SVGAGI. The CDR3 region has the DNA TGTGCCAGCAGTGACTCCGCAGGGCAAGAGACCCAGTACTTC. It encodes CASSDSAGQETQYF.

This clonotype showed up just a few times. This chain connects TRBV7-9 to TRBJ1-5; D not resolved. This CDR3 is built from 13 residues. The germline V gene has CDR1 SEHNR and CDR2 FQNEAQ (reference sequence). V gave up 7 bases and J gave up 3 bases, with 10 bases separating them. The CDR3 loop reads CASMEGPNQPQHF. The DNA of the CDR3 is TGTGCCAGCATGGAAGGACCCAATCAGCCCCAGCATTTT.

This sequence joins TRBV6-1 and TRBJ2-5, with a weak D call TRBD1 (5 bases). V shed 2 bases and J shed 7 bases, with 20 bases lying between them. This CDR3 comprises 16 residues. The germline gives CDR1 MNHNS, CDR2 SASEGT. In DNA form, the CDR3 reads TGTGCCAGCAGTGAACTCGGTCCCCCCAGGCAGGGGACCCAGTACTTC. This codes for CASSELGPPRQGTQYF.

The V gene is TRBV5-1, the J gene TRBJ1-4; D perhaps matches TRBD1 (6 bases). V was pared by 5 bases and J by 0 bases, with 11 bases between. In germline, CDR1 is SGHRS, CDR2 YFSETQ. The CDR3 is made up of 15 amino acids. In nucleotides, the CDR3 is TGCGCCAGCAGGGCCCGACAGGCAACTAATGAAAAACTGTTTTTT. Its protein product is CASRARQATNEKLFF.

This clonotype turned up a few times. The rearrangement joins TRBV12-3 or TRBV12-4 to TRBJ1-2; 11 nucleotides align to TRBD1. The CDR3 runs to 16 residues. Unmatched junction bases numbered 10, after V lost 6 bases and J lost 4 bases. The chain's CDR3 is CASSPGQGAIGYGYTF. The CDR3 bases are TGTGCCAGCAGCCCCGGACAGGGGGCCATCGGCTATGGCTACACCTTC.

This clonotype occurred a few times. This chain links TRBV7-2 with TRBJ2-3; D is undetermined. Trimming took off 2 bases at V and 5 bases at J, with 8 bases between the two ends. CDR1 and CDR2 from the germline V gene are SGHTA and FQGNSA. This CDR3 spans 13 amino acids. The CDR3 DNA follows: TGTGCCAGCAGCTTATGGCAGCTAGATACGCAGTATTTT. Translated, it gives CASSLWQLDTQYF.

This clonotype was observed a few times. V usage is TRBV19 and J usage is TRBJ2-2; D perhaps matches TRBD2 (5 bases). The CDR3 totals 14 residues. V shed 3 bases and J shed 7 bases, with 12 bases lying between them. Germline-derived CDR1 and CDR2 are LNHDA and SQIVND (reference sequence). CDR3 in DNA: TGTGCCAGTAGTATCGGCGGGCAGTACGGGGAGCTGTTTTTT. The encoded protein is CASSIGGQYGELFF.

V gene TRBV5-4 combines with J gene TRBJ1-2; D is unresolved. Trimming took 3 bases from V and 4 from J, leaving 13 bases between them. CDR1 is SGHNT, CDR2 YYREEE, per germline (reference sequence). The CDR3 runs to 14 residues. The CDR3 is CASSSHGVTYGYTF. The CDR3 region has the DNA TGTGCCAGCAGCTCACACGGGGTGACCTATGGCTACACCTTC.

At least ten counts were recorded for this clonotype. This chain links TRBV27 with TRBJ2-7; no firm D call. The CDR3 has 14 amino acids. V dropped 4 bases and J dropped 0 bases, with 10 bases sitting between them. Germline CDR1 MNHEY, CDR2 SMNVEV (reference sequence). The CDR3 DNA reads TGTGCCAGCAGTTCTAAACAAGGCTCCTACGAGCAGTACTTC. Its protein is CASSSKQGSYEQYF.

The table lists this clonotype with a few counts. The chain recombines TRBV7-2 with TRBJ2-2; D possibly corresponds to TRBD2 (6 bases). This CDR3 comprises 22 residues. V was pared by 5 bases and J by 0 bases, with 31 bases between. CDR1 is SGHTA and CDR2 is FQGNSA in the germline V gene. In DNA form, the CDR3 reads TGTGCCAGCAGCATTAGGGACCTGATCCGGGACTTACTCTCTTCGAACACCGGGGAGCTGTTTTTT. This sequence encodes CASSIRDLIRDLLSSNTGELFF. The full variable domain, completed using reference TRBV7-2 and TRBJ2-2, is GAGVSQSPSNKVTEKGKDVELRCDPISGHTALYWYRQSLGQGLEFLIYFQGNSAPDKSGLPSDRFSAERTGGSVSTLTIQRTQQEDSAVYLCASSIRDLIRDLLSSNTGELFFGEGSRLTVL.

The sample holds a few counts of this clonotype. The chain employs TRBV20-1 and TRBJ2-3; D may be TRBD2 (7 bases). Trimming cost V 3 bases and J 4 bases, with 17 bases left between them. The CDR3 covers 15 residues. The germline gives CDR1 DFQATT, CDR2 SNEGSKA (reference sequence). CDR3 nucleotides: TGCAGTGCTAGGCCCCTAGGAGGGGGGGCAGATACGCAGTATTTT. Translating gives CSARPLGGGADTQYF.

This clonotype was counted between two and nine times. This sequence joins TRBV7-2 and TRBJ2-1; D possibly matches TRBD1 or TRBD2 (5 bases each). The CDR3 contains 15 residues. Trimming shortened V by 5 bases and J by 1 base, and 12 bases separated the two germline ends. Per the germline V gene, CDR1 is SGHTA and CDR2 is FQGNSA. The CDR3 loop is CASSPQWGSYNEQFF. The CDR3 nucleotides read TGTGCCAGCAGCCCCCAATGGGGGTCCTACAATGAGCAGTTCTTC.

This clonotype appeared a few times. The chain employs TRBV2 and TRBJ2-4; no clear D. V was pared by 1 base and J by 2 bases, with 6 bases between. There are 14 residues in the CDR3. The V gene's germline CDR1 is SNHLY and CDR2 FYNNEI. CDR3 coding DNA: TGTGCCAGCAGTGAAGGGATTACCAAAAACATTCAGTACTTC. Its protein product is CASSEGITKNIQYF.

This clonotype has at least ten counts. The chain joins TRBV27 to TRBJ1-6, with TRBD1 as a possible D gene (5 bases). CDR3 length equals 12 residues. The V end lost 7 bases, the J end lost 10 bases, and 11 bases lay between the germline ends. The germline V gene has CDR1 MNHEY and CDR2 SMNVEV (reference sequence). The CDR3 DNA is TGTGCCAGCAAAGGGGTAGGGTCACCCCTCCACTTT. This codes for CASKGVGSPLHF.

This clonotype has just a few counts. V usage is TRBV10-3 and J usage is TRBJ2-3; 7 positions agree with TRBD2. The junction had 4 bases not matched to a gene; V was cut back by 4 bases and J by 0 bases. CDR1 ENHRY and CDR2 SYGVKD come from the germline V gene. The CDR3 contains 15 residues. This CDR3 reads CAISAGGLSTDTQYF. CDR3 DNA sequence: TGTGCCATCAGTGCGGGGGGATTAAGCACAGATACGCAGTATTTT.

The V call is TRBV30, the J call TRBJ1-6, with D possibly matching TRBD1 (6 bases). Germline V lookup: CDR1 GTSNPN, CDR2 SVGIG (reference sequence). Trimming shortened V by 3 bases and J by 3 bases, and 12 bases separated the two germline ends. This CDR3 region has 15 residues. CDR3 residues: CAWSARGSYNSPLHF. CDR3 bases: TGTGCCTGGAGCGCCAGGGGTAGCTATAATTCACCCCTCCACTTT.

The chain couples TRBV7-2 to TRBJ1-1; D is possibly TRBD1 (5 bases). The germline CDR1 and CDR2 sequences are SGHTA and FQGNSA. The CDR3 spans 14 residues. Trimming took 5 bases from V and 4 from J, leaving 14 bases between them. In DNA form, the CDR3 reads TGTGCCAGCAGCGCCCGCCCGGGGGGCACTGAAGCTTTCTTT. Its protein product is CASSARPGGTEAFF.

The chain employs TRBV7-9 and TRBJ2-2; D unclear. Trimming removed 6 bases from V and 5 bases from J, with 13 bases in between. Germline V lookup: CDR1 SEHNR, CDR2 FQNEAQ (reference sequence). The CDR3 sequence is 14 residues long. Here the CDR3 reads CASRQKRSTGELFF. In DNA form, the CDR3 reads TGTGCCAGCAGGCAAAAACGGAGTACCGGGGAGCTGTTTTTT.

The chain is built from TRBV5-1 and TRBJ2-1; D is ambiguous. CDR3 length equals 12 residues. CDR1 is SGHRS and CDR2 is YFSETQ in the germline V gene. Trimming took 2 bases from V and 6 from J, leaving 6 bases between them. The CDR3 protein is CASSFAGNEQFF. In DNA, the CDR3 is TGCGCCAGCAGCTTTGCTGGCAATGAGCAGTTCTTC.